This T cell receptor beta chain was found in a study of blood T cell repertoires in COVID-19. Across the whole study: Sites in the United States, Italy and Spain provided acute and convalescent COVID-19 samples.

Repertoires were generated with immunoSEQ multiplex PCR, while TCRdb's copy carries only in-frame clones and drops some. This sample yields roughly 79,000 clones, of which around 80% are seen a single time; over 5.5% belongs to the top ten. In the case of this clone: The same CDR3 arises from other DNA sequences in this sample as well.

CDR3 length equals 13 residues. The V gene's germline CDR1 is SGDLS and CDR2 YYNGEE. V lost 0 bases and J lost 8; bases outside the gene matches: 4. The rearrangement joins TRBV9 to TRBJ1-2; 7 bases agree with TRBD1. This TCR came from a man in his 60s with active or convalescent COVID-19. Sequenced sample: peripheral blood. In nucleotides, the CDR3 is TGTGCCAGCAGCGTAGTAGGGGGCGGCGGCTACACCTTC. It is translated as CASSVVGGGGYTF. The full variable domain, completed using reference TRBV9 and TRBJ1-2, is DSGVTQTPKHLITATGQRVTLRCSPRSGDLSVYWYQQSLDQGLQFLIQYYNGEERAKGNILERFSAQQFPDLHSELNLSSLELGDSALYFCASSVVGGGGYTFGSGTRLTVV.